The TCR beta chain under discussion was sequenced for a study of CD8+ T cells in alopecia areata. Study at large: Those treated were given oral tofacitinib at 5 to 10 mg twice daily. Tofacitinib lasted 6 to 18 months, then 6 months off drug.

The V and J ends lost 8 bases and 3 bases respectively, with 14 bases between them. Per the germline V gene, CDR1 is MGHRA and CDR2 is YSYEKL. The CDR3 covers 14 residues. RNA extraction was followed by reverse transcription into cDNA, which acted as the sequencing template. Assay: immunoSEQ multiplex PCR; the TCRdb copy retains only in-frame clones and omits some. The table shows 200,000 or so clones, with around 62% occurring only once. The chain recombines TRBV4-1 with TRBJ2-4; a possible D gene is TRBD2 (6 bases). Sequencing used CD4+ T cells sorted from blood, obtained at week 0. The sequence came from a human donor with alopecia areata. The CDR3 sequence is CASGAVGGKNIQYF. The CDR3 DNA reads as TGCGCCAGCGGCGCGGTCGGGGGCAAAAACATTCAGTACTTC.